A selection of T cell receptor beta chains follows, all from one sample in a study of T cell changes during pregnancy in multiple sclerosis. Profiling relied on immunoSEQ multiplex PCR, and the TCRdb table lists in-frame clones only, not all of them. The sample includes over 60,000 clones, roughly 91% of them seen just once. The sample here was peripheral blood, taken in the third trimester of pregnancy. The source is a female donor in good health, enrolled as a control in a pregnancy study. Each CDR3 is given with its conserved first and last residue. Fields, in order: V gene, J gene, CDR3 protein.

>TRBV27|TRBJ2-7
CASSLGMGQGAIGYEQYF
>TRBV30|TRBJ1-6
CASQGGGNSPLHF
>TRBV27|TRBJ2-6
CASRTHPTSGANVLTF
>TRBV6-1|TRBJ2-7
CASSEQEGRTISYEQYF
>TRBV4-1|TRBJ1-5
CASSQDFGTGPIRPQHF
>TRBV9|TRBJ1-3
CASKKGAEEGNTIYF
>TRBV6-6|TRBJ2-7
CASSYSRGLVDEQYF
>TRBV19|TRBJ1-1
CASLFRDRGPDSNTEAFF
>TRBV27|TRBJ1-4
CASSHTGGLGEKLFF
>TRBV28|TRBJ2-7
CASSSPLAGGGGEQYF
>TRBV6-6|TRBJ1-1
CASSLEWTRNTEAFF
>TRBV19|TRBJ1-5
CASSGNRNQPQHF
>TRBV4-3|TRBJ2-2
CASSQDLAEAGVLELAGELFF